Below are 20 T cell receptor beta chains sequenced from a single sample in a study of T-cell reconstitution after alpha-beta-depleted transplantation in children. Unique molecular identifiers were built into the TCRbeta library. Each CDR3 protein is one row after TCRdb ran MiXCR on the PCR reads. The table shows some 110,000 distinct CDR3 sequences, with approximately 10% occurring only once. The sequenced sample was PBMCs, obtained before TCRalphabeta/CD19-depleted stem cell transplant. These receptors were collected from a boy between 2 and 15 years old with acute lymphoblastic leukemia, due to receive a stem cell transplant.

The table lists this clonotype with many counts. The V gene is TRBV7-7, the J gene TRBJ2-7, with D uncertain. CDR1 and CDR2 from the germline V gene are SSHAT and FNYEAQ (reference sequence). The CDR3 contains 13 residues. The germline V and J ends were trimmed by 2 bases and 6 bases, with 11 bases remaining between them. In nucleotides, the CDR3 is TGTGCCAGCAGCTTATCAGGTTCCGGCGAGCAGTACTTC. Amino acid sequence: CASSLSGSGEQYF. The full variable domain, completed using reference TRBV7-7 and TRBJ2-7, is GAGVSQSPRYKVTKRGQDVTLRCDPISSHATLYWYQQALGQGPEFLTYFNYEAQPDKSGLPSDRFSAERPEGSISTLTIQRTEQRDSAMYRCASSLSGSGEQYFGPGTRLTVT.

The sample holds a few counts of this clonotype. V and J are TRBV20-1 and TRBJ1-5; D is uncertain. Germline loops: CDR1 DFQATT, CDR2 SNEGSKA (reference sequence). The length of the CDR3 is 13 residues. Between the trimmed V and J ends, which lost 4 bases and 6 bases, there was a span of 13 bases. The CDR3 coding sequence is TGCAGTGCTATCGCAGAAGGGAGTCAGCCCCAGCATTTT. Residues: CSAIAEGSQPQHF.

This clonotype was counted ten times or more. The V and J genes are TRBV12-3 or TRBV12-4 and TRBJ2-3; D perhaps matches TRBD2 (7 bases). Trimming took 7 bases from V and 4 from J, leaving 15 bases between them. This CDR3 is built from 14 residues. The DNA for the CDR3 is TGTGCCAGCAAGGGGGAGGGCGGGCCAGATACGCAGTATTTT. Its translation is CASKGEGGPDTQYF.

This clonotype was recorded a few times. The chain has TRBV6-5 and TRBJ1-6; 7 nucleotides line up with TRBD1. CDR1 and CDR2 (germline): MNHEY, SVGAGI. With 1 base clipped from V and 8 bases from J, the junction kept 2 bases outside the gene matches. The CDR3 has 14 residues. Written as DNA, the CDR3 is TGTGCCAGCAGTTACTATACAGGGGATTCACCCCTCCACTTT. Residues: CASSYYTGDSPLHF.

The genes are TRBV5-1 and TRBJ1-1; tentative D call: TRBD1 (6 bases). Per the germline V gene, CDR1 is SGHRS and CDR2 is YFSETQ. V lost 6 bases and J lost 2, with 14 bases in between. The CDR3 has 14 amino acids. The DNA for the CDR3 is TGCGCCAGCACCCAGGACAGCGTAAACACTGAAGCTTTCTTT. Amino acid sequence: CASTQDSVNTEAFF.

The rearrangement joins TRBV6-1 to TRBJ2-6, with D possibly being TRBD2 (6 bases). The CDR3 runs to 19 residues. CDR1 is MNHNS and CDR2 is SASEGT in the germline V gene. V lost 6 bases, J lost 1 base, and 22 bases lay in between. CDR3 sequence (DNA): TGTGCCAGCAGATTGTACCGGGACTCTGGGCGGTCTGGGGCCAACGTCCTGACTTTC. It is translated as CASRLYRDSGRSGANVLTF.

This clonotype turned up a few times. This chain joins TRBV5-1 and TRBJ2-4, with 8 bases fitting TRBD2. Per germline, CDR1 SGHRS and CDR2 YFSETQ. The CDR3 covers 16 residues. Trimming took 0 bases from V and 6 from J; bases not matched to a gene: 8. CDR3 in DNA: TGCGCCAGCAGCTTGGTGGCGGGGGGCGCCCCAAACATTCAGTACTTC. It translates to CASSLVAGGAPNIQYF.

The CDR3 region has the DNA TGTGCCAGCAGTTTCGGGGCCAGCGGGGAGCTGTTTTTT. Its translation is CASSFGASGELFF. The chain joins TRBV12-3 or TRBV12-4 to TRBJ2-2; D may correspond to TRBD1 or TRBD2 (5 bases each). The CDR3 sequence is 13 residues long. V gave up 3 bases and J gave up 7 bases, with 9 bases separating them.

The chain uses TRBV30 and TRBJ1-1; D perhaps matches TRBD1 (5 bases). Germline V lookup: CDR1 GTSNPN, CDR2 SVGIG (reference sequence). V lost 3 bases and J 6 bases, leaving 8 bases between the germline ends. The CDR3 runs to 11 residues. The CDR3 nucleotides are TGTGCCTGGAGGTCAGGGCCTGAAGCTTTCTTT. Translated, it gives CAWRSGPEAFF.

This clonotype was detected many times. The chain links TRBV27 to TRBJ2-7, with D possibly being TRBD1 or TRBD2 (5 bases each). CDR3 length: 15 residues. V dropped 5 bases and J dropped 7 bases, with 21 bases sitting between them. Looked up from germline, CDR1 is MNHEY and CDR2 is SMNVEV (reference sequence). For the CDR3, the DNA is TGTGCCAGCAGTCAAACCGGGACGGGACCTATAGAGCAGTACTTC. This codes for CASSQTGTGPIEQYF.

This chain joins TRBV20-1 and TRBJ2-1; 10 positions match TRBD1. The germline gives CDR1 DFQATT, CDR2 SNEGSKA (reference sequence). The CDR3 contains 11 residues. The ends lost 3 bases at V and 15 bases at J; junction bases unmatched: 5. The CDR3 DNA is TGCAGTGCTAGCTACGGGACAGGGGTGTTCTTC. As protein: CSASYGTGVFF.

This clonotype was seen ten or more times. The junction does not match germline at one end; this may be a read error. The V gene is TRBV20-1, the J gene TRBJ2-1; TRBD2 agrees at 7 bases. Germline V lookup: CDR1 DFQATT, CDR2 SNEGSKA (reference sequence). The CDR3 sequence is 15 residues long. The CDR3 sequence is CRDLRGGTNEHPYAF. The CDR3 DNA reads TGCAGGGACCTTAGAGGCGGGACTAACGAACACCCATATGCCTTC.

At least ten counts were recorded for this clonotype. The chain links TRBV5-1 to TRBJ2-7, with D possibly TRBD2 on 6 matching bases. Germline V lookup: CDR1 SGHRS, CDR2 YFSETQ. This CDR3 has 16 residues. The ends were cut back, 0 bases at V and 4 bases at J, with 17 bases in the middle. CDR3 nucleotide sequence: TGCGCCAGCAGCTTGGTCTCCGGGACGGGGGTTTACGAGCAGTACTTC. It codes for CASSLVSGTGVYEQYF.

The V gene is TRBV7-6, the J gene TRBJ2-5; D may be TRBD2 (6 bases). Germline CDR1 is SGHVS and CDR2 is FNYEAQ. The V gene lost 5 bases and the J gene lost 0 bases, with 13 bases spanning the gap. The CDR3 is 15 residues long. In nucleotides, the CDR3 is TGTGCCAGCAGCGGATCCGGGGGTTACCAAGAGACCCAGTACTTC. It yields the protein CASSGSGGYQETQYF.

The CDR3 here is CAWSFSGQPTYGYTF. DNA for the CDR3: TGTGCCTGGAGTTTTTCGGGACAGCCAACCTATGGCTACACCTTC. The chain joins TRBV30 to TRBJ1-2; TRBD1 aligns across 7 bases. With 2 bases clipped from V and 4 bases from J, the junction kept 10 bases outside the gene matches. CDR1 GTSNPN and CDR2 SVGIG come from the germline V gene (reference sequence). The CDR3 is made up of 15 amino acids.

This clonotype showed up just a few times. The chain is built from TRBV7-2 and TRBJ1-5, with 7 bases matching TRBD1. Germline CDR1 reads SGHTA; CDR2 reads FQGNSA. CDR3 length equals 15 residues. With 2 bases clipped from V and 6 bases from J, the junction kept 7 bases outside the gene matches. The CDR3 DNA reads TGTGCCAGCAGCTTAAAGACAGGGTGGTCTCAGCCCCAGCATTTT. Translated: CASSLKTGWSQPQHF.

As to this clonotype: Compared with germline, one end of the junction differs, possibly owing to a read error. The CDR3 sequence is CASSPGQGNTDTQYF. The CDR3 nucleotides are TGTGCTAGCAGTCCGGGACAGGGGAACACAGATACGCAGTATTTT. The chain links TRBV7-7 to TRBJ2-3; the match to TRBD1 covers 10 bases. CDR1 is SSHAT, CDR2 FNYEAQ, per germline (reference sequence). CDR3 length: 15 amino acids.

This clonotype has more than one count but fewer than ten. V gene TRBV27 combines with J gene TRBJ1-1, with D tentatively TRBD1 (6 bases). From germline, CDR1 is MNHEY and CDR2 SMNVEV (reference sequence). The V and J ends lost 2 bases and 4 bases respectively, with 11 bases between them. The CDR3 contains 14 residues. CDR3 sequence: CASSLIGGGTEAFF. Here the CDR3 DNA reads TGTGCCAGCAGTTTAATCGGGGGCGGCACTGAAGCTTTCTTT.

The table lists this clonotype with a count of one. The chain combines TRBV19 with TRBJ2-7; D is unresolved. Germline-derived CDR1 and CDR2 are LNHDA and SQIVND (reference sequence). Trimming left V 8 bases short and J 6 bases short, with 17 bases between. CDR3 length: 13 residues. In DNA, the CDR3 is TGTGCCAGTGCCCCGGCCCCGACGGGCGAGCAGTACTTC. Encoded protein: CASAPAPTGEQYF.

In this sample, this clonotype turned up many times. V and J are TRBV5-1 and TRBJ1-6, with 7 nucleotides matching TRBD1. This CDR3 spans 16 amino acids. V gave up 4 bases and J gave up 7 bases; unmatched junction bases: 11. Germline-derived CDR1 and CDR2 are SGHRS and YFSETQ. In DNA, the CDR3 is TGCGCCAGCAGCCCGGCTGGGACAGACTTCAATTCACCCCTCCACTTT. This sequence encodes CASSPAGTDFNSPLHF.